The 11 T cell receptor beta chains reported below all come from one sample, sequenced in a study of T cell repertoires in cytomegalovirus infection. TCRdb passed the reads through MiXCR, listing each CDR3 protein once. The sample consists of about 230,000 distinct CDR3 sequences, roughly 22% of them appearing once. Material: CD8+ T cells from PBMCs. The receptors stem from a human donor in good health (CMV status not recorded). Some clones in this sample may be carry-over from other donors' samples.

This clonotype has only a few counts. The gene calls are TRBV5-4 and TRBJ2-5, with unresolved D. Trimming took off 0 bases at V and 1 base at J, with 22 bases between the two ends. The CDR3 is made up of 19 amino acids. The V gene's germline CDR1 is SGHNT and CDR2 YYREEE (reference sequence). CDR3 DNA: TGTGCCAGCAGCTTGGAGGCCGTGGTGGCTTCTAAGCCCCAAGAGACCCAGTACTTC. Translation gives CASSLEAVVASKPQETQYF.

This clonotype was detected ten times or more. The chain employs TRBV7-2 and TRBJ2-1, with D uncertain. The CDR3 is 14 amino acids. Germline V gives CDR1 SGHTA, CDR2 FQGNSA. V was trimmed by 5 bases and J by 10 bases, leaving 18 bases between them. The CDR3: CASSPLPGLREQFF. The DNA for the CDR3 is TGTGCCAGCAGCCCCCTGCCTGGGCTTCGAGAGCAGTTCTTC.

In its sample, this clonotype was seen many times. This rearrangement joins TRBV7-8 to TRBJ2-7; D is undetermined. V dropped 3 bases and J dropped 6 bases, with 15 bases sitting between them. The CDR3 spans 14 residues. Germline values: CDR1 SGHVS, CDR2 FQNEAQ. Written as DNA, the CDR3 is TGTGCCAGCAGCTTCAATTCCCTCGGTGGCGAGCAGTACTTC. Translated: CASSFNSLGGEQYF.

The chain combines TRBV12-3 or TRBV12-4 with TRBJ2-1, with a weak D call TRBD2 (7 bases). Trimming left V 6 bases short and J 5 bases short, with 20 bases between. CDR3 size: 16 residues. The CDR3 sequence: CASRSGGPYQNNEQFF. The CDR3 nucleotides are TGTGCCAGCAGGTCCGGGGGGCCATACCAAAACAATGAGCAGTTCTTC.

V is TRBV14 and J is TRBJ1-3, with D unclear. The V end lost 0 bases, the J end lost 5 bases, and 8 bases lay between the germline ends. The germline V gene encodes CDR1 SGHDN and CDR2 FVKESK. The CDR3 is 14 residues long. CDR3 sequence reads: CASSQDDYRNTIYF. As DNA, the CDR3 is TGTGCCAGCAGCCAAGATGATTATCGAAACACCATATATTTT. The entire variable domain, with the rest obtained from reference TRBV14 and TRBJ1-3, is as follows: EAGVTQFPSHSVIEKGQTVTLRCDPISGHDNLYWYRRVMGKEIKFLLHFVKESKQDESGMPNNRFLAERTGGTYSTLKVQPAELEDSGVYFCASSQDDYRNTIYFGEGSWLTVV.

The V call is TRBV6-5, the J call TRBJ2-3; D might be TRBD2 (6 bases). V gave up 7 bases and J gave up 2 bases, with 13 bases separating them. The CDR3 contains 14 residues. CDR1 is MNHEY and CDR2 is SVGAGI in the germline V gene. The DNA for the CDR3 is TGTGCCAGCAAAACTAGCTCGTACACAGATACGCAGTATTTT. This translates into CASKTSSYTDTQYF.

This clonotype was recorded a few times. The chain uses TRBV7-9 and TRBJ2-1; D gene unclear. Trimming stripped 8 bases from V and 3 bases from J, with 14 bases between. The CDR3 loop spans 14 amino acids. Germline loops: CDR1 SEHNR, CDR2 FQNEAQ (reference sequence). The DNA for the CDR3 is TGTGCCAGCCAACCGGAGACATTCTACAATGAGCAGTTCTTC. Translation: CASQPETFYNEQFF.

The chain carries TRBV12-3 or TRBV12-4 and TRBJ2-1, with D possibly TRBD2 on 6 matching bases. V was trimmed by 2 bases and J by 4 bases, leaving 15 bases between them. The CDR3 is 16 residues long. The CDR3 DNA follows: TGTGCCAGCAGTTTAATGGGGGGTCCGGATTACAATGAGCAGTTCTTC. Residues: CASSLMGGPDYNEQFF.

A few counts support this clonotype. DNA for the CDR3: TGTGCCAGCAGCTTGGATTTAAGCGGGGGGGGCAATGAGCAGTTCTTC. It yields the protein CASSLDLSGGGNEQFF. V gene TRBV5-4 combines with J gene TRBJ2-1; 10 positions agree with TRBD2. V lost 0 bases to trimming and J lost 6 bases; unmatched junction nucleotides: 6. Germline V gene data show CDR1 as SGHNT and CDR2 as YYREEE (reference sequence). The CDR3 runs to 16 residues.

This chain's CDR3 is CSAIPDKVDGYTF. The CDR3 DNA is TGCAGTGCTATCCCCGACAAAGTGGATGGCTACACCTTC. This rearrangement joins TRBV20-1 to TRBJ1-2, with unresolved D. Germline-derived CDR1 and CDR2 are DFQATT and SNEGSKA (reference sequence). The V end was cut by 4 bases, the J end by 6 bases, with 15 bases between. CDR3 size: 13 residues.

The gene calls are TRBV19 and TRBJ2-1, with 12 bases that match TRBD2. Trimming at V came to 5 bases and at J to 9 bases, leaving 8 bases not matched to a gene. The CDR3 has 15 amino acids. Looked up from germline, CDR1 is LNHDA and CDR2 is SQIVND (reference sequence). CDR3 in amino acids: CASSALAGGPGEQFF. The CDR3 nucleotides are TGTGCCAGTAGTGCCCTAGCGGGGGGGCCGGGTGAGCAGTTCTTC.